In this sample, the clone carrying this TCR beta chain turned up once. Its antigen is as yet unknown. The record originates from a study of cytomegalovirus exposure and HLA in healthy donors. General study findings and limits: Upon later analysis, HLA-associated TCR beta chains proved more clonally expanded than other, equally common chains. Accurate prediction of HLA-A and HLA-B alleles (for most subjects) was reportedly achieved from TCR beta sequences.

The PCR had 60 Vbeta and 13 Jbeta primers. The protocol was immunoSEQ multiplex PCR, while the TCRdb copy is restricted to in-frame clones and leaves out a portion. Among 110,000 to 150,000 clones, roughly 70% were seen once, and the ten largest hold roughly 4.5%. There are 16 residues in the CDR3. V lost 4 bases to trimming and J lost 4 bases; unmatched junction nucleotides: 4. Germline values: CDR1 MNHNS, CDR2 SASEGT. The clonotype was recovered from a man younger than 35 in good health and CMV-seropositive. J is TRBJ2-5 and V is TRBV6-1; 15 nucleotides agree with TRBD2. Source material: PBMCs. In DNA, the CDR3 is TGTGCCAGCAGTGGAGGACTAGCGGGGGGGCGAGAGACCCAGTACTTC. Amino acid sequence: CASSGGLAGGRETQYF.